A selection of T cell receptor beta chains follows, all from one sample in a study of T cell repertoires in cytomegalovirus infection. For these receptors, no antigen is known. MiXCR, applied by TCRdb to the reads, yields one record per CDR3 protein. The table includes about 310,000 distinct CDR3 sequences, around 25% detected once. Source: cultured PBMCs, taken from culture after CMV antigen stimulation. These receptors were taken from a human donor in good health (CMV status not recorded). Some clones in this sample may be carry-over from other donors' samples. Each CDR3 is given with its conserved first and last residue. A D gene is named only where the DNA matches it firmly. Clone size is given for some rows only: seen once, a few or many times, or a class if the clone is expanded.

abundance,j_gene,d_gene,v_gene,CDR3aa,CDR3nt
NA,TRBJ2-1,TRBD2,TRBV5-4,CASSPGLAGAGYNEQFF,TGTGCCAGCAGCCCGGGACTAGCGGGGGCCGGTTACAATGAGCAGTTCTTC
NA,TRBJ2-3,TRBD2,TRBV7-6,CASSPWTSGSSTQYF,TGTGCCAGCAGCCCTTGGACTAGCGGGAGCAGCACCCAGTATTTT
NA,TRBJ1-3,NA,TRBV20-1,CSAPGRRASGNTIYF,TGCAGTGCTCCCGGAAGGAGGGCCTCTGGAAACACCATATATTTT
few,TRBJ1-2,NA,TRBV5-6,CASSEKGASSISYGYTF,TGTGCCAGCTCTGAAAAAGGAGCATCTTCGATTTCCTATGGCTACACCTTC
few,TRBJ2-6,NA,TRBV10-3,CAISEPSRFSGANVLTF,TGTGCCATCAGTGAGCCGTCTAGGTTCTCTGGGGCCAACGTCCTGACTTTC
once,TRBJ2-6,NA,TRBV4-2,CASSQVALRSSGANVLNF,TGTGCCAGCAGCCAAGTCGCGCTGCGGAGCTCTGGGGCCAACGTCCTGAATTTC
few,TRBJ1-2,NA,TRBV24-1,CATARDNYGYTF,TGTGCCACCGCCAGGGATAACTATGGCTACACCTTC
many,TRBJ1-3,NA,TRBV20-1,CSARGFSGGNTIYF,TGCAGTGCTAGAGGGTTCTCGGGCGGAAACACCATATATTTT
NA,TRBJ1-6,NA,TRBV5-4,CATSPGVANSPLHF,TGTGCCACCTCCCCCGGGGTGGCTAATTCACCCCTCCACTTT
NA,TRBJ2-1,NA,TRBV6-1,CASSDTGNEQFF,TGTGCCAGCAGTGATACTGGCAATGAGCAGTTCTTC
few,TRBJ1-1,NA,TRBV7-9,CASSPEPQGFTEAFF,TGTGCCAGCAGCCCCGAACCCCAGGGGTTTACTGAAGCTTTCTTT
many,TRBJ2-7,TRBD1,TRBV11-2,CASATSGGSYEQYF,TGTGCCAGCGCGACTTCAGGGGGATCCTACGAGCAGTACTTC
many,TRBJ1-2,NA,TRBV7-2,CASRREGGRGFYGYTF,TGTGCCAGCAGAAGAGAGGGTGGCAGGGGATTTTATGGCTACACCTTC
few,TRBJ2-3,NA,TRBV5-1,CASSLEAPADTQYF,TGCGCCAGCAGCTTGGAAGCGCCAGCCGATACGCAGTATTTT
NA,TRBJ2-1,NA,TRBV29-1,CSVSAGLSYNEQFF,TGCAGCGTTTCGGCGGGACTCTCCTACAATGAGCAGTTCTTC
NA,TRBJ2-1,TRBD1,TRBV5-6,CASSLRQGLYNEQFF,TGTGCCAGCAGCTTGAGACAGGGCCTTTACAATGAGCAGTTCTTC
NA,TRBJ2-6,NA,TRBV6-5,CASTHLGAVSVSGANVLTF,TGTGCCAGCACCCACCTTGGAGCGGTATCCGTCTCTGGGGCCAACGTCCTGACTTTC
NA,TRBJ1-4,NA,TRBV7-2,CASNSEGADEKLFF,TGTGCCAGCAACTCCGAAGGGGCTGATGAAAAACTGTTTTTT
NA,TRBJ1-2,TRBD1,TRBV28,CASSPTTGTGGYGYTF,TGTGCCAGCAGTCCGACCACCGGGACAGGGGGCTATGGCTACACCTTC
NA,TRBJ2-3,NA,TRBV2,CASFRGTDTQYF,TGTGCCAGCTTCCGGGGGACAGATACGCAGTATTTT
NA,TRBJ1-5,TRBD1,TRBV6-2/TRBV6-3,CASSGTGDQPQHF,TGTGCCAGCAGTGGGACAGGCGATCAGCCCCAGCATTTT
NA,TRBJ1-2,NA,TRBV11-2,CASSFSDNYGYTF,TGTGCCAGCAGCTTTTCGGATAACTATGGCTACACCTTC
few,TRBJ2-6,NA,TRBV10-3,CAISVKGWGPSSGANVLTF,TGTGCCATCAGTGTTAAGGGGTGGGGACCAAGTTCTGGGGCCAACGTCCTGACTTTC
many,TRBJ2-3,TRBD1,TRBV6-2/TRBV6-3,CAKWERQGLPGDTDTQYF,TGTGCCAAGTGGGAACGACAGGGGCTACCTGGTGACACAGATACGCAGTATTTT
NA,TRBJ2-1,TRBD2,TRBV6-1,CASSGMSGRAENEQFF,TGTGCCAGCAGTGGTATGAGCGGGAGGGCCGAGAATGAGCAGTTCTTC
few,TRBJ2-7,NA,TRBV27,CASSLVAYANYEQYF,TGTGCCAGCAGTTTAGTAGCGTACGCAAACTACGAGCAGTACTTC
NA,TRBJ1-4,NA,TRBV7-2,CASSLVASKLFF,TGTGCCAGCAGCTTAGTGGCGTCGAAACTGTTTTTT
few,TRBJ1-4,TRBD1,TRBV11-2,CASSLGMGQQGEKLFF,TGTGCCAGCAGCTTAGGCATGGGACAGCAAGGTGAAAAACTGTTTTTT
many,TRBJ2-2,TRBD2,TRBV6-4,CASSQTSGAQNTGELFF,TGTGCCAGCAGTCAAACTAGCGGGGCCCAGAACACCGGGGAGCTGTTTTTT
few,TRBJ1-1,NA,TRBV7-6,CASSRLVSPLANTEAFF,TGTGCCAGCAGCCGACTAGTCTCGCCGCTTGCGAACACTGAAGCTTTCTTT
NA,TRBJ2-5,TRBD2,TRBV3-1,CASSQDVGGETQYF,TGTGCCAGCAGCCAAGATGTGGGGGGGGAGACCCAGTACTTC